This T cell receptor beta chain was sequenced during a study of T cells of healthy individuals. This clonotype has more than one count but fewer than ten. CDR1 is SQVTM and CDR2 is ANQGSEA in the germline V gene. Trimming removed 7 bases at V and 0 bases at J, with 12 bases between. This CDR3 is 13 amino acids long. One entry per CDR3 protein, called by TCRdb with MiXCR from the 5' RACE reads. The data contain fewer than 90,000 distinct CDR3 sequences, 5% of them singletons. This rearrangement joins TRBV29-1 to TRBJ1-1; D unclear. The receptor was isolated from a female donor in good health. The CDR3: CSAPRPMNTEAFF. The CDR3 region has the DNA TGCAGCGCCCCCCGGCCCATGAACACTGAAGCTTTCTTT.